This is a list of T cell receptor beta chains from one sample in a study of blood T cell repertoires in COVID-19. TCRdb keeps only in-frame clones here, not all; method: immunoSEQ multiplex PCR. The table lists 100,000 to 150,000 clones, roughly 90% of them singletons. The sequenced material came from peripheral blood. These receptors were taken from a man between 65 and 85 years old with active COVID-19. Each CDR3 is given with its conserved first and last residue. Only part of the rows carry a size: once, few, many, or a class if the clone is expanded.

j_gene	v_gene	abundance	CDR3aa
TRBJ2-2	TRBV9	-	CASSVDSRTGELFF
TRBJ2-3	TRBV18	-	CASSSTSGSTDTQYF
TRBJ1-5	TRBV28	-	CASTPPVSRGNQPQHF
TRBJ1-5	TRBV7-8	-	CASSLGQGRNQPQHF
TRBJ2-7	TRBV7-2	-	CASSSQGGLVSSYEQYF
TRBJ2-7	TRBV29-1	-	CSVETGLPYEQYF
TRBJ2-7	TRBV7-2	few	CASSLVLAGGNEQYF
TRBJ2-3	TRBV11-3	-	CASSPGTSGGTDTQYF
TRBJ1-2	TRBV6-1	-	CASSEAHTGLYGYTF
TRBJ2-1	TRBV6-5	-	CASSYEASGSTEQFF
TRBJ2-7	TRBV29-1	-	CSGGRDTIYEQYF
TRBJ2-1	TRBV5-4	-	CASSPDGGASTRGYNEQFF
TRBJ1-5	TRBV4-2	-	CASSQAQISNQPQHF
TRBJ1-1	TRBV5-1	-	CASSLITGGGGLNTEAFF
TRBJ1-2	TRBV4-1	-	CASSRDRGQAGYTF
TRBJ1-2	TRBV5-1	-	CASSLDRADYGYTF
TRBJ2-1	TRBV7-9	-	CASSLAVPGGRNEQFF
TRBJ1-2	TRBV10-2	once	CASSPGTGVSRGYTF
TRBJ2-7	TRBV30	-	CAWGGRGWYEQYF
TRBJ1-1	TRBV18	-	CASSRQGSEANTEAFF
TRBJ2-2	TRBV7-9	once	CASSSPPQGLAGTGELFF
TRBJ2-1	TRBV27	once	CASKSWASGYNEQFF
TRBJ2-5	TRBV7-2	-	CASSLGLAGRLETQYF
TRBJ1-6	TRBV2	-	CASSEAVAGANSPLHF
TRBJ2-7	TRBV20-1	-	CSAVQDYEQYF
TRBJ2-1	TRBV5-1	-	CASSVSGTPDNEQFF
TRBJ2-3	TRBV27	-	CASSPILAGGHGTQYF
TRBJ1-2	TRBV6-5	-	CASTHRQSFRGYTF
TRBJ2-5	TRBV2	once	CASRNGLPVGDQYF
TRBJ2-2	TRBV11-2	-	CASSFRQGTGELFF
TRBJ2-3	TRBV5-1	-	CASSFQTATDTQYF
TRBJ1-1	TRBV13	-	CASSAYARGRRTEAFF
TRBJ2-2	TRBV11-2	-	CASSFGGSGAGELFF
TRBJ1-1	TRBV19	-	CASSFGAGRNTEAFF
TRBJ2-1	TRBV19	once	CASSPRTGGINEQFF
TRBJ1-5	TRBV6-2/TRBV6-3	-	CASSFPTGMILSNQPQHF
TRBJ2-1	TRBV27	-	CASSFSAGGYNEQFF
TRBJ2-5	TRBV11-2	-	CASSLADGGQETQYF
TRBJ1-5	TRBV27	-	CASSPRRTGNQPQHF
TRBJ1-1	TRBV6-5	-	CASSYKPNTEAFF
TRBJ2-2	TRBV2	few	CASRNHRETTGELFF
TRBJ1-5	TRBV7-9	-	CASSLGDGASNQPQHF
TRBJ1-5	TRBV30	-	CAWSRQGKQPQHF
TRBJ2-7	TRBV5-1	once	CASSLEGQGRHEQYF
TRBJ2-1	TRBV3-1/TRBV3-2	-	CASSLQVPGGTEQFF